These 13 T cell receptor beta chains originate from one sample sequenced in a study of blood T cell repertoires in COVID-19 (dated by TCRdb to between 2020 and 2021). Libraries were built with the immunoSEQ multiplex PCR assay. TCRdb obtained this table from immuneACCESS and retained in-frame rearrangements with V and J assigned. These tables miss some clones; where compared with another copy, unresolved V genes account for less than half of the shortfall, and the remainder is unexplained. A total of 130,000 or so clones appear in this sample, approximately 80% of them only once. In total, the top ten clones hold about 12% of the sample. The sample was peripheral blood. The receptors here all came from a human donor in a cohort sampled during active COVID-19.

The gene calls are TRBV5-6 and TRBJ2-7; 8 bases line up with TRBD2. Germline CDR1 reads SGHDT; CDR2 reads YYEEEE. This CDR3 contains 14 residues. V lost 0 bases and J lost 4; bases outside the gene matches: 3. CDR3 loop: CASSLVSGVYEQYF. The CDR3 region has the DNA TGTGCCAGCAGCTTGGTTAGCGGGGTGTACGAGCAGTACTTC.

J is TRBJ2-2 and V is TRBV7-8; TRBD1 aligns across 8 bases. The CDR3 is made up of 17 amino acids. Germline V lookup: CDR1 SGHVS, CDR2 FQNEAQ. V lost 5 bases, J lost 5 bases, and 13 bases stayed unmatched. The CDR3 DNA reads as TGTGCCAGCAGCCCCGCAGGGGGCGGAGTATTGACCGGGGAGCTGTTTTTT. This sequence encodes CASSPAGGGVLTGELFF.

The chain joins TRBV11-2 to TRBJ2-1; D is ambiguous. The CDR3 length is 14 residues. V was pared by 3 bases and J by 0 bases, with 6 bases between. Germline assignment: CDR1 SGHAT and CDR2 FQNNGV. The CDR3 DNA sequence: TGTGCCAGCAGCTTCGGTAGCTCCTACAATGAGCAGTTCTTC. Its translation: CASSFGSSYNEQFF.

The chain has TRBV7-9 and TRBJ2-5; TRBD1 might be the D (5 bases). This CDR3 comprises 15 residues. Trimming took off 4 bases at V and 2 bases at J, with 14 bases between the two ends. Germline-derived CDR1 and CDR2 are SEHNR and FQNEAQ (reference sequence). The CDR3 nucleotides are TGTGCCAGCAGCTCTCTCGACAGACTGCAAGAGACCCAGTACTTC. As protein: CASSSLDRLQETQYF.

The V call is TRBV2, the J call TRBJ2-3; D is possibly TRBD1 (6 bases). Trimming pared 6 bases from V and 0 bases from J, leaving 19 bases between. Germline loops: CDR1 SNHLY, CDR2 FYNNEI. This CDR3 region has 17 residues. The CDR3 DNA is TGTGCCAGCAGGCCAACCTCGACAGGTCCTAGCACAGATACGCAGTATTTT. Amino acid sequence: CASRPTSTGPSTDTQYF.

V is TRBV9 and J is TRBJ2-7, with D possibly TRBD1 on 6 matching bases. The CDR3 sequence is 14 residues long. The V gene's germline CDR1 is SGDLS and CDR2 YYNGEE. V lost 2 bases and J 2 bases, leaving 11 bases between the germline ends. The CDR3 is CASSVSGDTYEQYF. CDR3 sequence (DNA): TGTGCCAGCAGCGTTTCAGGGGATACCTACGAGCAGTACTTC.

The V gene is TRBV3-1 (or the pseudogene TRBV3-2), the J gene TRBJ2-7, with D unclear. The CDR3 loop spans 14 amino acids. Trimming removed 5 bases at V and 0 bases at J, with 11 bases between. CDR1 is LGHDT and CDR2 is YNNKEL in the germline V gene (reference sequence). CDR3 amino acids: CASSSQRSSYEQYF. CDR3 sequence (DNA): TGTGCCAGCAGCTCACAGAGAAGCTCCTACGAGCAGTACTTC.

V usage is TRBV3-1 (or the pseudogene TRBV3-2) and J usage is TRBJ1-5; D is unclear. Germline-derived CDR1 and CDR2 are LGHDT and YNNKEL (reference sequence). Trimming stripped 0 bases from V and 5 bases from J, with 5 bases between. The CDR3 has 13 residues. CDR3 nucleotides: TGTGCCAGCAGCCAAGATCGAGATCAGCCCCAGCATTTT. As protein: CASSQDRDQPQHF.

This clone was seen a few times. The chain carries TRBV4-2 and TRBJ2-7; TRBD2 matches at 7 bases. V gave up 0 bases and J gave up 0 bases; unmatched junction bases: 8. Germline-derived CDR1 and CDR2 are LGHNA and YNFKEQ. The CDR3 sequence is 17 residues long. CDR3 loop: CASSQDSAGVGSYEQYF. In DNA form, the CDR3 reads TGTGCCAGCAGCCAAGATTCGGCGGGGGTGGGCTCCTACGAGCAGTACTTC.

The V gene is TRBV6-1, the J gene TRBJ1-1; 7 nucleotides align to TRBD1. The V gene's germline CDR1 is MNHNS and CDR2 SASEGT. The CDR3 totals 16 residues. Unmatched junction bases numbered 8, after V lost 4 bases and J lost 0 bases. In DNA form, the CDR3 reads TGTGCCAGCAGTGTGACAGGGATGCGGATGAACACTGAAGCTTTCTTT. This codes for CASSVTGMRMNTEAFF.

This clone was detected only a few times. This chain joins TRBV6-2 or TRBV6-3 and TRBJ2-5; D ambiguous. The V gene lost 2 bases and the J gene lost 4 bases, with 8 bases spanning the gap. This CDR3 spans 13 amino acids. Looked up from germline, CDR1 is MNHEY and CDR2 is SVGEGT. The CDR3 coding sequence is TGTGCCAGCAGTTACGCAAGCACAGAGACCCAGTACTTC. Translating gives CASSYASTETQYF.

J is TRBJ2-2 and V is TRBV5-4; 12 nucleotides line up with TRBD2. Germline V gene sequence: CDR1 SGHNT, CDR2 YYREEE (reference sequence). V lost 3 bases to trimming and J lost 6 bases; unmatched junction nucleotides: 9. This CDR3 is built from 17 residues. The CDR3 region has the DNA TGTGCCAGCAGCTCGACAATGGGACTAGCGGGTGCCGGGGAGCTGTTTTTT. Translated: CASSSTMGLAGAGELFF.

The chain employs TRBV28 and TRBJ2-7; 16 positions agree with TRBD2. The CDR3 length is 17 residues. V was clipped by 5 bases and J by 1 base; unmatched bases: 5. The V gene's germline CDR1 is MDHEN and CDR2 SYDVKM. The CDR3 is CASSTGLAGGRSYEQYF. The CDR3 nucleotides are TGTGCCAGCAGTACGGGACTAGCGGGGGGGCGATCCTACGAGCAGTACTTC.